This TCR beta chain was retrieved from a study of early T cells in non-severe SARS-CoV-2 infection. Study details: Sequenced bulk RNA came from whole blood that was unsorted, and chains were unpaired. The study's findings and limits: Reliance on VDJdb matching favored anti-spike CD8 responses; private and CD4 specificities were missed.

Unique molecular identifiers were attached to individual cDNA molecules. Each CDR3 protein is one row after TCRdb ran MiXCR on the 5' RACE reads. Of roughly 70,000 distinct CDR3 sequences listed, less than 20% were seen once; the top ten hold roughly 9%. V dropped 3 bases and J dropped 5; count of bases not matched to a gene: 12. The CDR3 runs 16 residues. Details on this clonotype: Its antigen remains unknown.

The input for sequencing was whole blood, taken at baseline. The TCR was taken from an adult who was a healthcare worker with PCR-confirmed SARS-CoV-2 infection or an uninfected control (not recorded which). The chain couples TRBV12-3 or TRBV12-4 to TRBJ2-7; 8 positions match TRBD1. CDR3 coding DNA: TGTGCCAGCAGTTTGGAGGACAGGGAAGAGTACGACGAGCAGTACTTC. Translating it yields CASSLEDREEYDEQYF.